This T cell receptor beta chain was identified in a study of Ad26.COV2.S vaccination and SARS-CoV-2 variants (dated by TCRdb to about 2021). Broadly, across the study: Vaccine-arm donors came from COV1001, a multicentre, randomized, double-blind, placebo-controlled phase I-IIa trial of Ad26.COV2.S in healthy adults. Ad26.COV2.S was given intramuscularly at 5x10^10 or 1x10^11 viral particles, as a single shot or as two shots 56 days apart. TCRbeta repertoire sequencing served as the tool for gauging how specific and how broad the SARS-CoV-2-reactive T cell receptors were following Ad26.COV2.S vaccination. The TCR-sequenced set comprised around 32 samples: approximately 20 Ad26.COV2.S vaccine recipients, 5 placebo recipients and 8 SARS-CoV-2 convalescent individuals. Trial participants were randomized into five groups of five, in which low-dose or high-dose Ad26.COV2.S was given once or twice, or placebo was given on both occasions. Blinding of investigators to trial group allocation was maintained during experiments and outcome assessment. The investigation overall reported the following: The authors noted that total T cell responses may have been underestimated by the TCR breadth and depth analyses. After vaccination, spike-specific CD8+ and CD4+ T cell responses were reported to show substantial breadth. Spike-specific TCR breadth was higher in Ad26.COV2.S recipients than in placebo recipients (P = 0.0014). Vaccine and placebo recipients had comparable non-spike TCR breadth, which fits with the vaccine containing only spike. The study lacked the statistical power to compare responses across vaccine doses or regimens.

About this clone itself: Its specific antigen is unknown. Nothing much larger sits one base from this clone, and base qualities are not available.

The treatment or condition tag for this specimen amounts to: approximately 18 received Ad26.COV2.S at low or high dose, single or two shots; several received placebo; per-sample allocation not given. For vaccine and placebo recipients, the sequenced repertoires came from samples collected on day 63 after the first injection. Cohort 1b enrolled around 23 adults aged 18-55 years at a single site in Boston, USA, between 29 July and 7 August 2020. As a vaccine, Ad26.COV2.S was a replication-incompetent adenovirus type 26 vector that expressed a prefusion-stabilized SARS-CoV-2 spike protein derived from the original Wuhan strain. V is pared back by 7 bases and J by 6 bases, with 13 bases lying between the germline termini. Based on the germline V gene, the CDR1 and CDR2 sequences are MDHEN and SYDVKM. Reading from cysteine to phenylalanine, the CDR3 counts 13 amino acids. Only the CDR3 DNA is retained, 39 bases long and in frame from the first base.

The immunoSEQ Assay was the method used to sequence TCRbeta CDR3 regions. After extraction, genomic DNA underwent amplification by bias-controlled multiplex PCR, followed by high-throughput sequencing. For the original study's pipeline: To quantify the absolute abundance of every unique TCRbeta CDR3 region, sequences were collapsed and filtered. T cell fraction was estimated by normalization of TCRbeta template counts to usable DNA, with usable DNA being measured through amplification of reference genes present in all nucleated cells. Repertoire TCRs were annotated as SARS-CoV-2-specific when V gene, CDR3 amino acid sequence and J gene were exactly matched to a known reactive TCR set. MIRA supplied the reference SARS-CoV-2 TCR set, which was filtered for enrichment in COVID-19-positive ImmuneCODE repertoires so that public or cross-reactive TCRs were removed. Using the MIRA antigens, annotated TCRs were further analysed by specific ORF or by position within an ORF. Depth was the summed frequency of annotated unique rearrangements, while breadth was defined as annotated unique rearrangements over total unique productive rearrangements. Two-sided Wilcoxon rank-sum tests were used to compare TCR breadth between groups. As stored in TCRdb, this immuneACCESS dataset retains in-frame rearrangements with V and J assigned. A fraction of the clones does not appear; measured against another copy, unresolved V genes explain less than half of the discrepancy, and the remainder lacks a known reason. D and trimming come from the DNA, and the V and J calls and clone size come from that table. This sample holds roughly 400,000 clones; 80% to 95% were observed only once. Roughly 4% of the sample is in the top ten clones.

This TCR derives from a person aged 18-65 years who received the Ad26.COV2.S COVID-19 vaccine or a placebo. Source: peripheral blood, taken in a trial of Ad26.COV2.S vaccine versus placebo. The sequence links TRBV28 to TRBJ1-5, with the identity of the D gene unclear. The nucleotide sequence is TGTGCCAGCACTAGCTTGAGAGGTCAGCCCCAGCATTTT. Its protein is CASTSLRGQPQHF.